This T cell receptor (beta chain) derives from a study of shared T cell receptors in the human thymus (dated by TCRdb to the early 2020s). General notes on the study: The study examined how self-reactive, shared T-cell receptor alpha chains are generated in the human thymus.

A remark on this clone: Its antigen target is currently unknown. No base qualities exist here, and no much larger clone lies one base off it.

CDR3 length: 16 amino acids, cysteine to phenylalanine. The only DNA kept is the CDR3, 48 bases in frame from the first base. The CDR1 and CDR2 encoded by the germline V gene are MGHRA and YSYEKL. Library preparation was by the immunoSEQ multiplex PCR assay. TCRdb retrieved this table from immuneACCESS and kept in-frame rearrangements only. Not all clones are present; in checked studies, unresolved V genes account for under half, and no reason is known for the remainder. The sample contains about 710,000 clones, around 87% of them found a single time. The top ten hold roughly 0.0086% of the sample. A further study also used this sample, focusing on human thymus T cells. The other study reports the following: Immunologically healthy infants undergoing open corrective cardiac surgery for congenital heart defects in Finland were used as donors. Thymus tissue was collected as surgical resects that were removed during corrective cardiac surgery. Usage of V and J gene segments appeared to be biased in both the thymic and the peripheral blood repertoires. Highly overlapping thymic TCR repertoires among unrelated individuals were reported in the related research. The study used eight infant thymus samples plus four related peripheral blood samples to characterize TCR alpha and beta repertoires. The cohort included about six male and a couple of female infants, with donor ages spanning 7 to 244 days. After being mechanically released from the tissue, thymocytes were kept at -70 degrees C in pellets of roughly 9.5-31 million cells. A QIAsymphony instrument was used to extract genomic DNA from the frozen cell pellets. TCRB and TCRAD loci were amplified from a standardized quantity of quality-controlled genomic DNA using the immunoSEQ multiplex PCR assay. The amplicons spanned the V(D)J region and were long enough to cover the CDR3 and allow V and J genes to be identified. The amplicons were sequenced on an Illumina platform via the commercial immunoSEQ service. Corrections for primer bias and sequencing errors followed previously described methods, while TCRAD and TCRB definitions were based on the IMGT database. Repertoires were analysed with immunoSEQ Analyzer 3.0 and VDJTools, covering basic statistics, V/J segment usage, diversity estimates, rarefaction and pairwise overlap. To estimate diversity, the Chao1, ChaoE, Efron-Thisted, Shannon and inverse Simpson indices were applied, and diversity was also estimated on datasets down-sampled to the smallest sample. Repertoire overlap was determined by strict matching of CDR3 nucleotide sequence, V gene and J gene, and Jaccard-based multidimensional scaling clustering was applied. On average, thymus samples gave around 880,000 unique TCRB clonotypes, whereas blood samples gave 80,000 to 85,000.

Recombination linked TRBV4-1 to TRBJ2-5; 6 matching bases give a weak D call of TRBD1. The last part of the DNA fits TRBJ2-7 better; the J call may be wrong. The sequencing sample was made of thymocytes. The TCR originated in a boy younger than two with a congenital heart defect. Donor details come from another sample of the same person, matched by shared clones. The CDR3 corresponds to CASSQDRGGWDYEQYF. The nucleotide sequence reads as follows: TGCGCCAGCAGCCAAGATCGAGGGGGTTGGGACTACGAGCAGTACTTC.